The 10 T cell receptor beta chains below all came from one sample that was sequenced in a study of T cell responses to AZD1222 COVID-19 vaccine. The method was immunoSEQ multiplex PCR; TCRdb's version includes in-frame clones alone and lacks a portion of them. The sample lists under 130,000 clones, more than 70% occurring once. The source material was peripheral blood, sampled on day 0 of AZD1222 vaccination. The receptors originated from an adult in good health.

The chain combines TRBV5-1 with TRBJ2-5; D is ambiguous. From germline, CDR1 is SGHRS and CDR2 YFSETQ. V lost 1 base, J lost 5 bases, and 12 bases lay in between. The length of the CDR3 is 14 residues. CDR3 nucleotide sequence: TGCGCCAGCAGCTTGTATAGCCCCGAGGAGACCCAGTACTTC. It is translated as CASSLYSPEETQYF.

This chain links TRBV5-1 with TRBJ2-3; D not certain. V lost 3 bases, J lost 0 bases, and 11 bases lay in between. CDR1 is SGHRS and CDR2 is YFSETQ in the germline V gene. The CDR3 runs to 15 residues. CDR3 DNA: TGCGCCAGCAGCTCCCCCTTGGGAAGCACAGATACGCAGTATTTT. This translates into CASSSPLGSTDTQYF.

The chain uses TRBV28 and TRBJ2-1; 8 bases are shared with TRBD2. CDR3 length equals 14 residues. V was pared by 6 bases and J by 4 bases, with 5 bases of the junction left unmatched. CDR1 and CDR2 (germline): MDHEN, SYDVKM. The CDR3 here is CASSQGLAYNEQFF. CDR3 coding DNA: TGTGCCAGCAGCCAAGGACTAGCATACAATGAGCAGTTCTTC.

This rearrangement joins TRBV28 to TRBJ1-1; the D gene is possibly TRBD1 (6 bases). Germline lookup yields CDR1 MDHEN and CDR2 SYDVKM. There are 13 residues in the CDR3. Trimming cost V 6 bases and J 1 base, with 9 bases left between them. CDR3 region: CASRTQGNTEAFF. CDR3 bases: TGTGCCAGCAGGACACAGGGGAACACTGAAGCTTTCTTT.

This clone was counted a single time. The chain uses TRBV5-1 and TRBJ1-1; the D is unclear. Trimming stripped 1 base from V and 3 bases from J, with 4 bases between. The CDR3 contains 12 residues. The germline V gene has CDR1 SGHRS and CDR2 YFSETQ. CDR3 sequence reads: CASSLLDTEAFF. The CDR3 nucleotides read TGCGCCAGCAGCTTGTTGGACACTGAAGCTTTCTTT.

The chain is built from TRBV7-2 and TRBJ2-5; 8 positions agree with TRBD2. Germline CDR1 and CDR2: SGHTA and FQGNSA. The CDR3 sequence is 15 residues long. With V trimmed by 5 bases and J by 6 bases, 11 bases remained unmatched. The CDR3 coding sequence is TGTGCCAGCAGCCCGCCGGGGACTAGTGGAAAGACCCAGTACTTC. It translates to CASSPPGTSGKTQYF.

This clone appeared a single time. This CDR3 reads CASSLPLQPGVSSGANVLTF. CDR3 nucleotides: TGTGCCAGCAGCCTCCCATTACAACCGGGGGTCTCCTCTGGGGCCAACGTCCTGACTTTC. The chain employs TRBV7-8 and TRBJ2-6, with D perhaps TRBD2 (6 bases). The length of the CDR3 is 20 residues. V was cut by 5 bases and J by 0 bases, with 23 bases left in between. From germline, CDR1 is SGHVS and CDR2 FQNEAQ. The full variable domain, in which reference TRBV7-8 and TRBJ2-6 provide the parts outside the CDR3, is GAGVSQSPRYKVAKRGQDVALRCDPISGHVSLFWYQQALGQGPEFLTYFQNEAQLDKSGLPSDRFFAERPEGSVSTLKIQRTQQEDSAVYLCASSLPLQPGVSSGANVLTFGAGSRLTVL.

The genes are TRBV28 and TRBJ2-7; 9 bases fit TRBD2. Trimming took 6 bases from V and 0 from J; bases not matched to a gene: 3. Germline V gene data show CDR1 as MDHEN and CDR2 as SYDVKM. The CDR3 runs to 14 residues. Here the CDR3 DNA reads TGTGCCAGCAGGGCGGGAGGGAGCTCCTACGAGCAGTACTTC. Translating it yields CASRAGGSSYEQYF.

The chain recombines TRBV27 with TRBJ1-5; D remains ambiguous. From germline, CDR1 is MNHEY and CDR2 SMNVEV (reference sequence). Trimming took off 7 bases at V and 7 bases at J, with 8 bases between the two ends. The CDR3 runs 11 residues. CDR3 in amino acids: CASKGLQPQHF. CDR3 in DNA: TGTGCCAGCAAAGGGTTGCAGCCCCAGCATTTT.

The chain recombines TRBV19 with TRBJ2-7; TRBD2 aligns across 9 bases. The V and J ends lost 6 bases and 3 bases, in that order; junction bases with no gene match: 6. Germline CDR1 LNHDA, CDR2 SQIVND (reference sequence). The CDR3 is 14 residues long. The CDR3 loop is CASRRTSDHYEQYF. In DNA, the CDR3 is TGTGCCAGTAGGCGGACTAGCGACCACTACGAGCAGTACTTC. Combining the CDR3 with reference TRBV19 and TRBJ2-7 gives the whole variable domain DGGITQSPKYLFRKEGQNVTLSCEQNLNHDAMYWYRQDPGQGLRLIYYSQIVNDFQKGDIAEGYSVSREKKESFPLTVTSAQKNPTAFYLCASRRTSDHYEQYFGPGTRLTVT.